Listed below are T cell receptor beta chains from one sample, sequenced in a study of blood T cells in healthy people across ages. In TCRdb, the 5' RACE reads were re-called with MiXCR into one record per CDR3 protein. In the table there are 550,000 to 750,000 distinct CDR3 sequences, under 25% of which are singletons. Sequencing was performed on blood. The origin of the receptors is a man aged 65-85 years in good health. Both conserved end residues are part of each CDR3. Each record gives: J gene, D gene, V gene, clone size, CDR3 protein, CDR3 DNA. D genes are given only for firm matches. Clone size, where shown, is once, few, many, or a class for clones that have expanded.

J: TRBJ2-7
D: .
V: TRBV3-1
size: few
CDR3: CASSQGRAPLRQQYF
DNA: TGTGCCAGCAGCCAAGGTAGGGCACCGCTACGGCAGCAGTACTTC

J: TRBJ1-2
D: .
V: TRBV6-1
size: few
CDR3: CASSETGGSIYGYTF
DNA: TGTGCCAGCAGTGAAACGGGGGGGTCGATCTATGGCTACACCTTC

J: TRBJ1-1
D: TRBD1
V: TRBV5-1
size: .
CDR3: CASSLTGEVGTEAFF
DNA: TGCGCCAGCAGCTTGACAGGGGAGGTTGGCACTGAAGCTTTCTTT

J: TRBJ2-3
D: .
V: TRBV6-5
size: .
CDR3: CASSYYSTDTQYF
DNA: TGTGCCAGCAGTTACTACTCCACAGATACGCAGTATTTT

J: TRBJ2-5
D: TRBD2
V: TRBV6-1
size: many
CDR3: CASSEQLAGVSETQYF
DNA: TGTGCCAGCAGTGAACAACTAGCGGGAGTTTCGGAGACCCAGTACTTC

J: TRBJ2-6
D: .
V: TRBV11-2
size: .
CDR3: CASSMSGANVLTF
DNA: TGTGCCAGCAGCATGTCAGGGGCCAACGTCCTGACTTTC

J: TRBJ2-4
D: .
V: TRBV3-1
size: .
CDR3: CASSQEQGLNIQYF
DNA: TGTGCCAGCAGCCAAGAACAGGGATTAAACATTCAGTACTTC

J: TRBJ2-3
D: .
V: TRBV29-1
size: .
CDR3: CSARLGDRGTDTQYF
DNA: TGCAGCGCCCGATTGGGGGATCGGGGCACAGATACGCAGTATTTT

J: TRBJ1-4
D: .
V: TRBV2
size: few
CDR3: CASIQTTTNEKLFF
DNA: TGTGCCAGCATACAGACAACAACTAATGAAAAACTGTTTTTT

J: TRBJ2-3
D: .
V: TRBV12-3/TRBV12-4
size: .
CDR3: CASSWESDTQYF
DNA: TGTGCCAGCAGCTGGGAGTCAGATACGCAGTATTTT

J: TRBJ2-7
D: .
V: TRBV20-1
size: few
CDR3: CSAPIQGVGYEQYF
DNA: TGCAGTGCTCCTATACAGGGAGTGGGCTACGAGCAGTACTTC

J: TRBJ2-5
D: TRBD1
V: TRBV6-6
size: .
CDR3: CASSSDRNDEETRYF
DNA: TGTGCCAGCAGTTCGGACAGGAACGACGAAGAGACCCGGTACTTC

J: TRBJ1-2
D: .
V: TRBV11-2
size: .
CDR3: CASSEEPDGGSGYTF
DNA: TGTGCCAGCAGCGAAGAGCCTGACGGGGGCTCTGGCTACACCTTC

J: TRBJ1-1
D: TRBD1
V: TRBV29-1
size: few
CDR3: CGAGQGNTEAFF
DNA: TGCGGCGCGGGACAGGGGAACACTGAAGCTTTCTTT

J: TRBJ2-7
D: TRBD2
V: TRBV7-2
size: .
CDR3: CASSLAASGGSSYEQYF
DNA: TGTGCCAGCAGCTTAGCGGCTAGCGGGGGCAGCTCCTACGAGCAGTACTTC

J: TRBJ2-7
D: TRBD1
V: TRBV7-9
size: .
CDR3: CASSPQQGGEQYF
DNA: TGTGCCAGCAGCCCGCAACAGGGGGGTGAGCAGTACTTC

J: TRBJ2-5
D: .
V: TRBV7-2
size: once
CDR3: CASSLVASPKETQYF
DNA: TGTGCCAGCAGCTTAGTTGCCTCGCCTAAAGAGACCCAGTACTTC

J: TRBJ2-3
D: .
V: TRBV25-1
size: .
CDR3: CASQPPVLVLSSTDTQYF
DNA: TGTGCCAGCCAGCCCCCGGTACTAGTCCTCTCTAGCACAGATACGCAGTATTTT

J: TRBJ2-3
D: .
V: TRBV13
size: .
CDR3: CASSPTDSLSGTQYF
DNA: TGTGCCAGCAGCCCGACGGACAGTTTGTCTGGTACGCAGTATTTT

J: TRBJ1-2
D: .
V: TRBV20-1
size: .
CDR3: CSAWTANNYGYTF
DNA: TGCAGTGCTTGGACAGCTAATAACTATGGCTACACCTTC

J: TRBJ2-2
D: .
V: TRBV5-1
size: .
CDR3: CASSLTGSAGELFF
DNA: TGCGCCAGCAGCTTGACGGGAAGCGCCGGGGAGCTGTTTTTT

J: TRBJ1-4
D: .
V: TRBV29-1
size: .
CDR3: CSVVHRKGDEKLFF
DNA: TGCAGCGTAGTTCACAGGAAGGGGGATGAAAAACTGTTTTTT

J: TRBJ2-1
D: .
V: TRBV4-3
size: few
CDR3: CASSQDSQTSSYNEQFF
DNA: TGCGCCAGCAGCCAAGACTCGCAGACTAGCTCCTACAATGAGCAGTTCTTC

J: TRBJ2-7
D: TRBD1
V: TRBV11-2
size: .
CDR3: CASSSRQGYEQYF
DNA: TGTGCCAGCAGCTCACGACAGGGCTACGAGCAGTACTTC

J: TRBJ2-1
D: TRBD2
V: TRBV7-9
size: few
CDR3: CASSKTSGSPQGNEQFF
DNA: TGTGCCAGCAGCAAGACTAGCGGAAGCCCCCAGGGCAATGAGCAGTTCTTC

J: TRBJ1-3
D: .
V: TRBV2
size: few
CDR3: CASSGQAAARSSGNTIYF
DNA: TGTGCCAGTTCCGGTCAGGCGGCAGCAAGGAGCTCTGGAAACACCATATATTTT

J: TRBJ1-5
D: TRBD1
V: TRBV20-1
size: .
CDR3: CSARADRGESQPQHF
DNA: TGCAGTGCTAGAGCGGACAGGGGAGAAAGCCAGCCCCAGCATTTT

J: TRBJ1-2
D: .
V: TRBV6-5
size: .
CDR3: CASSYSKPILPGGDGYTF
DNA: TGTGCCAGCAGTTACTCGAAACCGATACTACCCGGAGGGGATGGCTACACCTTC

J: TRBJ1-5
D: .
V: TRBV10-3
size: .
CDR3: CAISEGGGQPQHF
DNA: TGTGCCATCAGCGAAGGGGGAGGACAGCCCCAGCATTTT

J: TRBJ2-2
D: .
V: TRBV29-1
size: .
CDR3: CSVDRGDGTGELFF
DNA: TGCAGCGTTGACCGAGGGGATGGGACCGGGGAGCTGTTTTTT

J: TRBJ2-5
D: TRBD1
V: TRBV20-1
size: few
CDR3: CSASSGTGQETQYF
DNA: TGCAGTGCTAGCTCCGGGACAGGGCAAGAGACCCAGTACTTC

J: TRBJ2-5
D: .
V: TRBV29-1
size: .
CDR3: CSVDRIQETQYF
DNA: TGCAGCGTTGATCGAATCCAAGAGACCCAGTACTTC

J: TRBJ2-3
D: .
V: TRBV2
size: few
CDR3: CASSLLEDTQYF
DNA: TGTGCCAGCAGTCTTTTAGAGGATACGCAGTATTTT

J: TRBJ2-5
D: .
V: TRBV24-1
size: .
CDR3: CATSDPMTGETQYF
DNA: TGTGCCACCAGTGATCCCATGACAGGAGAGACCCAGTACTTC

J: TRBJ2-5
D: .
V: TRBV7-9
size: few
CDR3: CASSLRGMGETQYF
DNA: TGTGCCAGCAGCTTACGGGGCATGGGAGAGACCCAGTACTTC

J: TRBJ2-7
D: TRBD2
V: TRBV20-1
size: .
CDR3: CSARDSAGVHEQYF
DNA: TGCAGTGCTAGAGATTCAGCGGGAGTACACGAGCAGTACTTC

J: TRBJ2-1
D: TRBD2
V: TRBV7-9
size: .
CDR3: CASGLVGLAEYNEQFF
DNA: TGTGCCAGCGGCTTAGTTGGACTAGCGGAATACAATGAGCAGTTCTTC

J: TRBJ2-7
D: TRBD1
V: TRBV5-1
size: .
CDR3: CASSHPGQGGEQYF
DNA: TGCGCCAGCAGCCATCCTGGACAGGGAGGCGAGCAGTACTTC

J: TRBJ2-1
D: TRBD2
V: TRBV19
size: .
CDR3: CASSSLAGASGEQFF
DNA: TGTGCCAGTAGTTCACTAGCGGGAGCATCTGGTGAGCAGTTCTTC

J: TRBJ1-2
D: .
V: TRBV7-8
size: few
CDR3: CASSIDRSYGYTF
DNA: TGTGCCAGCAGCATCGACAGGTCTTATGGCTACACCTTC

J: TRBJ2-3
D: .
V: TRBV5-1
size: .
CDR3: CASNRQGGSLTDTQYF
DNA: TGCGCCAGCAACCGACAGGGCGGGAGTTTGACAGATACGCAGTATTTT

J: TRBJ1-4
D: .
V: TRBV4-1
size: few
CDR3: CASSPLRGRVDEKLFF
DNA: TGCGCCAGCAGTCCTCTCCGTGGGAGGGTGGATGAAAAACTGTTTTTT